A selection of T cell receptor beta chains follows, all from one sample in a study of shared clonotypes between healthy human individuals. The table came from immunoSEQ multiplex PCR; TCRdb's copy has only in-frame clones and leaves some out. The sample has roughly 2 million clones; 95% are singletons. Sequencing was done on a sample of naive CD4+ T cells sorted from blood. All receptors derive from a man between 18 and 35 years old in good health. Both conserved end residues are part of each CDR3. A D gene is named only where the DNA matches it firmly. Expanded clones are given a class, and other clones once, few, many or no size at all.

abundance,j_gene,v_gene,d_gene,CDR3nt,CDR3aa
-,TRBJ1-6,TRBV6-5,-,TGTGCCAGCCGTACCTATAATTCACCCCTCCACTTT,CASRTYNSPLHF
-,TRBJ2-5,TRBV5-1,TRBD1,TGCGCCAGCAGCGCAGGGGGCCCACAAGAGACCCAGTACTTC,CASSAGGPQETQYF
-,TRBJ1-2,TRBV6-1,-,TGTGCCAGCAGTGAAGAGTACTACTATGGCTACACCTTC,CASSEEYYYGYTF
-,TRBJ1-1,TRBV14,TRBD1,TGTGCCAGCAGCCCAGGGACAGGGAAAGCTTTCTTT,CASSPGTGKAFF
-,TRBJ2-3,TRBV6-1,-,TGTGCCAGCAGTGACCTGACAGGCCAGAGCACAGATACGCAGTATTTT,CASSDLTGQSTDTQYF
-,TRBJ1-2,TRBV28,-,TGTGCCAGCAGTCCGCCGGAAGGGGAGTATGGCTACACCTTC,CASSPPEGEYGYTF
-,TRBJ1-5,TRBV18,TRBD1,TGTGCCAGCTCACCAGACAGGGGGGGCAATCAGCCCCAGCATTTT,CASSPDRGGNQPQHF
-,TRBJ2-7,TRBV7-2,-,TGTGCCAGCAGCTTAATGGTAGTTCAACCGGGGGAGCAGTACTTC,CASSLMVVQPGEQYF
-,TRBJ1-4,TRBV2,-,TGTGCCAGCAGTGAAGCGCGGCCGACCAAAATTGAAAAACTGTTTTTT,CASSEARPTKIEKLFF
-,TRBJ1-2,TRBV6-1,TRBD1,TGTGCCAGCATCACCTCGACCGGGACAGAGTATGGCTACACCTTC,CASITSTGTEYGYTF
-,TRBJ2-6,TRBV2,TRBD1,TGTGCCAGCAGCGGACAGGGGGCAAACGCTGGGGCCAACGTCCTGACTTTC,CASSGQGANAGANVLTF
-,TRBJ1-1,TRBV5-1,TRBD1,TGCGCCAGCAGCACAGGACAGGGGAGCAACACTGAAGCTTTCTTT,CASSTGQGSNTEAFF
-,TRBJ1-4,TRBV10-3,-,TGTGCCATCAGTGGGGGGAGAGAGGAAAAACTGTTTTTT,CAISGGREEKLFF
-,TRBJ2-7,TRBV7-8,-,TGTGCCAGCAGCTTAAGCATGGGTACAGGACAAAAGCAGTACTTC,CASSLSMGTGQKQYF
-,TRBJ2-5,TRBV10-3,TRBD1,TGTGCCACCACCGGGACAGAAGAGACCCAGTACTTC,CATTGTEETQYF
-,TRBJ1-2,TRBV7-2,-,TGTGCCAGCAGCTTAGTTTTAGGCTATGGCTACACCTTC,CASSLVLGYGYTF
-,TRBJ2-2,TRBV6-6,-,TGTGCCAGCGGCGGGCCCACCGGGGAGCTGTTTTTT,CASGGPTGELFF
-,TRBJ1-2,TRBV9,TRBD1,TGTGCCAGCAGCGCCCCAGGGGGCGGCCTATATGGCTACACCTTC,CASSAPGGGLYGYTF
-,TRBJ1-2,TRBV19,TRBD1,TGTGCCAGTAGTGATCCGGGACAGGGTAACTATGGCTACACCTTC,CASSDPGQGNYGYTF
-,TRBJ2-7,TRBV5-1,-,TGCGCCAGCAGCTTGGAACCGGTTTCCTACGAGCAGTACTTC,CASSLEPVSYEQYF
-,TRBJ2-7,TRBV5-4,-,TGTGCCAGCAGCCCCGGGAGCTACTCCTACGAGCAGTACTTC,CASSPGSYSYEQYF
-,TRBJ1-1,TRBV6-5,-,TGTGCCAGCATGAGTTGGCAGACTGAAGCTTTCTTT,CASMSWQTEAFF
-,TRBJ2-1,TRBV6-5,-,TGTGCCAGCAGCCGGGAGCCAGACAATGAGCAGTTCTTC,CASSREPDNEQFF
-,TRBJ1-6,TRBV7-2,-,TGTGCCAGCAGCTTAGACAGTGATTCACCCCTCCACTTT,CASSLDSDSPLHF
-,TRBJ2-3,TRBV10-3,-,TGTGCCATCGGGGTAGCGGGCACAGATACGCAGTATTTT,CAIGVAGTDTQYF
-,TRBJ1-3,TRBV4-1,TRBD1,TGCGCCAGCAGCCTACGGACAGGGGAAGGAAACACCATATATTTT,CASSLRTGEGNTIYF
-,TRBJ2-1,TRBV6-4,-,TGTGCCAGCAATATGAGGGAGGGGGTGAGTGGCCCCTACAATGAGCAGTTCTTC,CASNMREGVSGPYNEQFF
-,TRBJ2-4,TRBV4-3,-,TGCGCCAGCAGCCAAGAATCCTTC,CASSQESF
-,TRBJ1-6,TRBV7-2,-,TGTGCCAGCAGCTTATTATCGGGACTGGACCCCCTCCACTTT,CASSLLSGLDPLHF
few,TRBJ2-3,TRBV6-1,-,TGTGCCAGTGGGCTGAGTAGCACAGATACGCAGTATTTT,CASGLSSTDTQYF
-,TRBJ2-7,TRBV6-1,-,TGTGCCAGCACCATGGGGGTCGCCTACGAGCAGTACTTC,CASTMGVAYEQYF
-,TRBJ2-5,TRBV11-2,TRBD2,TGTGCCAGCAGCTTGCGGCTAGCGGGGGTTGAGACCCAGTACTTC,CASSLRLAGVETQYF
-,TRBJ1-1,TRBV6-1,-,TGTGCCAGCAGTGGATGGGACGCCGGGAACACTGAAGCTTTCTTT,CASSGWDAGNTEAFF
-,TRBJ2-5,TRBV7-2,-,TGTGCCAGCAGCTTAGTTGGCTTCGAAGAGACCCAGTACTTC,CASSLVGFEETQYF
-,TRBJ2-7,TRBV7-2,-,TGTGCCAGCAGCCAGCGAGGGGGTCATCCCTACGAGCAGTACTTC,CASSQRGGHPYEQYF
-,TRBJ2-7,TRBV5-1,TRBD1,TGCGCCACCTCGACAGGGGGAACCTACGAGCAGTACTTC,CATSTGGTYEQYF
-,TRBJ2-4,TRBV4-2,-,TGTGCCAGCAGCCAAGGGGCTGATGATGCCAAAAACATTCAGTACTTC,CASSQGADDAKNIQYF
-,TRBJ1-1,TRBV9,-,TGTGCCAGCAGCGTAGCTGGCCGGGGGACCACTGAAGCTTTCTTT,CASSVAGRGTTEAFF
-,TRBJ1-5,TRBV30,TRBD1,TGTGCCTGGGGGGGACAGGGAAGGCAGCCCCAGCATTTT,CAWGGQGRQPQHF
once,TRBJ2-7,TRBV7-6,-,TGTGCCAGCAGCTTAGGGGGCCAATCCTACGAGCAGTACTTC,CASSLGGQSYEQYF
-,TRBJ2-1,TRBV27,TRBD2,TGTGCCAGCAGAAAGAGCGGGACTAGCGGGAGACGTGTTGAGCAGTTCTTC,CASRKSGTSGRRVEQFF
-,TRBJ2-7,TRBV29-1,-,TGCAGCGTGGCCAGTGCGTCCTACGAGCAGTACTTC,CSVASASYEQYF
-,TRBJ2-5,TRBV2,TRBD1,TGTGCCAGCACTCCCAGGACAGGGCGAGAGACCCAGTACTTC,CASTPRTGRETQYF
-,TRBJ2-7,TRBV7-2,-,TGTGCCAGCAGCTTAGGGGTTGCCTACGAGCAGTACTTC,CASSLGVAYEQYF
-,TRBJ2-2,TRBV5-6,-,TGTGCCAGCAGAGATGTGGGGGCGCGGGACGGGGAGCTGTTTTTT,CASRDVGARDGELFF
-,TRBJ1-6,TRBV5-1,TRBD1,TGCGCCAGCGGGACAGCTTCCGTCTATGATTCACCCCTCCACTTT,CASGTASVYDSPLHF
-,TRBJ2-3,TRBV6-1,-,TGTGCCAGCAGTGAAGGGCGACAGCTTCATACGCAGTATTTT,CASSEGRQLHTQYF
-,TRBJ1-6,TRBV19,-,TGTGCCAGTAGTTTCAGGGCTGACGGGTCCTATAATTCACCCCTCCACTTT,CASSFRADGSYNSPLHF
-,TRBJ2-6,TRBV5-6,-,TGTGCCAGCAGCTTCTTGACACCTGGGGCCAACGTCCTGACTTTC,CASSFLTPGANVLTF
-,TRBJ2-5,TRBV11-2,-,TGTGCCAGCAGTCGCCAAGAGACCCAGTACTTC,CASSRQETQYF
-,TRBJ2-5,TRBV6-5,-,TGTGCCAGCAGTCGACGATTCCAAGAGACCCAGTACTTC,CASSRRFQETQYF
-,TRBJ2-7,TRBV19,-,TGTGCCAGTAGTATCCTCGCCGGGGGCTCCTACGAGCAGTACTTC,CASSILAGGSYEQYF